Included here is one T cell receptor (beta chain) sequence, with context. The antigen remains unidentified. This sample is drawn from a study of T cells in localized non-small cell lung cancer. The CDR3 has 12 residues. The V segment lost 6 bases and the J segment 8 bases; nucleotides outside the gene matches: 7. Germline V lookup: CDR1 SQVTM, CDR2 ANQGSEA. General study findings and limits: Tumor samples were not multi-region, leaving intratumor heterogeneity unexcluded. Greater T cell density in blood accompanied longer overall survival. Adjacent lung was found to contain a median around 56 of the top 100 tumor clones. Uninvolved adjacent lung showed higher T cell clonality than tumor.

Sequenced by immunoSEQ multiplex PCR; TCRdb stores in-frame clones only, minus some. Of over a thousand clones in the sample, roughly 23% were seen once. This chain joins TRBV29-1 and TRBJ1-2; 9 bases agree with TRBD1. The source material was normal lung tissue next to the tumor, sampled before any cancer treatment. The sequence derives from a woman aged 35 to 70 with stage I squamous cell lung carcinoma. CDR3 sequence (DNA): TGCAGCGTACACGACAGGGGGGAAGGCTACACCTTC. As protein: CSVHDRGEGYTF. Complete variable domain (other parts from reference TRBV29-1 and TRBJ1-2): SAVISQKPSRDICQRGTSLTIQCQVDSQVTMMFWYRQQPGQSLTLIATANQGSEATYESGFVIDKFPISRPNLTFSTLTVSNMSPEDSSIYLCSVHDRGEGYTFGSGTRLTVV.